These 10 T cell receptor beta chains were sequenced from one sample in a study of shared clonotypes between healthy human individuals. Data came from immunoSEQ multiplex PCR; TCRdb stores just in-frame clones and leaves some out. The table lists over 2 million clones, roughly 95% of them singletons. Cells designated naive CD8 were CD45RO-negative and were positively selected for CCR7, with terminally differentiated effector memory CD45RA+ cells excluded. The sample taken for sequencing was naive CD8+ T cells sorted from blood. These receptors were obtained from a man younger than 30 in good health.

V is TRBV13 and J is TRBJ2-7; D is ambiguous. V was pared by 4 bases and J by 1 base, with 17 bases between. Germline V gene lookup returns CDR1 PRHDT and CDR2 FYEKMQ (reference sequence). The CDR3 runs to 16 residues. The CDR3 coding sequence is TGTGCCAGCAGCTCCCCTGACACCCGCCTGTCCTACGAGCAGTACTTC. Its translation: CASSSPDTRLSYEQYF.

V and J are TRBV7-8 and TRBJ2-7; D gene uncertain. V shed 3 bases and J shed 3 bases, with 6 bases lying between them. The CDR3 is 12 residues long. Germline V gene data show CDR1 as SGHVS and CDR2 as FQNEAQ. CDR3 region: CASSFGDYEQYF. DNA of the CDR3: TGTGCCAGCAGCTTTGGAGACTACGAGCAGTACTTC.

This chain joins TRBV5-1 and TRBJ2-7; D ambiguous. The ends were cut back, 0 bases at V and 3 bases at J, with 13 bases in the middle. The germline CDR1 and CDR2 sequences are SGHRS and YFSETQ. CDR3 length: 15 residues. For the CDR3, the DNA is TGCGCCAGCAGCTTGGTCGCAGACTCCTTCTACGAGCAGTACTTC. Protein: CASSLVADSFYEQYF.

This clone was observed once. The chain combines TRBV4-1 with TRBJ2-7, with 7 bases identical to TRBD1. The ends lost 1 base at V and 3 bases at J; junction bases unmatched: 12. Germline loops: CDR1 MGHRA, CDR2 YSYEKL. The length of the CDR3 is 17 residues. Here the CDR3 DNA reads TGCGCCAGCAGCCAAGTTCCTCGACAGGGAATCGGCTACGAGCAGTACTTC. Amino acid sequence: CASSQVPRQGIGYEQYF.

This clone has more than one count but fewer than ten. The chain has TRBV5-1 and TRBJ2-2; tentatively, D is TRBD1 (6 bases). V was cut by 3 bases and J by 1 base, with 10 bases left in between. Per the germline V gene, CDR1 is SGHRS and CDR2 is YFSETQ. The CDR3 totals 15 residues. The CDR3 nucleotides are TGCGCCAGCAGCTCGACAGGAGAGAACACCGGGGAGCTGTTTTTT. Translated, it gives CASSSTGENTGELFF.

The sample holds a few counts of this clone. The chain carries TRBV11-2 and TRBJ1-1, with D unclear. V was shortened by 10 bases and J by 1 base, with 13 bases between the two germline ends. CDR3 length: 13 amino acids. CDR1 is SGHAT and CDR2 is FQNNGV in the germline V gene. In DNA form, the CDR3 reads TGTGCCACCCGAAGAACAGAGAACACTGAAGCTTTCTTT. Its protein product is CATRRTENTEAFF.

V usage is TRBV13 and J usage is TRBJ1-2, with TRBD1 as a possible D gene (6 bases). The CDR3 contains 13 residues. Germline CDR1 and CDR2: PRHDT and FYEKMQ (reference sequence). Trimming took 6 bases from V and 6 from J, leaving 14 bases between them. DNA for the CDR3: TGTGCCAGCAGTCCGCCTGAGGGGGATGGCTACACCTTC. This codes for CASSPPEGDGYTF.

The genes are TRBV4-1 and TRBJ2-7; D gene unclear. This CDR3 region has 16 residues. The germline CDR1 and CDR2 sequences are MGHRA and YSYEKL. V was trimmed by 5 bases and J by 6 bases, leaving 23 bases between them. DNA of the CDR3: TGCGCCAGCAGCTATAATACAGCCCCAGGCATGGCCGAGCAGTACTTC. It yields the protein CASSYNTAPGMAEQYF.

The chain joins TRBV5-4 to TRBJ2-1; no clear D gene. CDR1 is SGHNT, CDR2 YYREEE, per germline (reference sequence). The CDR3 has 12 residues. Trimming took 3 bases from V and 5 from J, leaving 6 bases between them. CDR3 region: CASSSAHNEQFF. CDR3 in DNA: TGTGCCAGCAGCTCTGCCCACAATGAGCAGTTCTTC. Filled out from reference TRBV5-4 and TRBJ2-1, the complete variable domain reads ETGVTQSPTHLIKTRGQQVTLRCSSQSGHNTVSWYQQALGQGPQFIFQYYREEENGRGNFPPRFSGLQFPNYSSELNVNALELDDSALYLCASSSAHNEQFFGPGTRLTVL.

Comment on this clone: Other DNA sequences in this specimen translate into the identical CDR3. The chain has TRBV27 and TRBJ1-2; D is possibly TRBD1 (6 bases). Germline V gene lookup returns CDR1 MNHEY and CDR2 SMNVEV (reference sequence). The ends were cut back, 0 bases at V and 4 bases at J, with 9 bases in the middle. There are 14 residues in the CDR3. DNA of the CDR3: TGTGCCAGCAGTTTATCGGGCAGGGGCTATGGCTACACCTTC. Translation gives CASSLSGRGYGYTF.